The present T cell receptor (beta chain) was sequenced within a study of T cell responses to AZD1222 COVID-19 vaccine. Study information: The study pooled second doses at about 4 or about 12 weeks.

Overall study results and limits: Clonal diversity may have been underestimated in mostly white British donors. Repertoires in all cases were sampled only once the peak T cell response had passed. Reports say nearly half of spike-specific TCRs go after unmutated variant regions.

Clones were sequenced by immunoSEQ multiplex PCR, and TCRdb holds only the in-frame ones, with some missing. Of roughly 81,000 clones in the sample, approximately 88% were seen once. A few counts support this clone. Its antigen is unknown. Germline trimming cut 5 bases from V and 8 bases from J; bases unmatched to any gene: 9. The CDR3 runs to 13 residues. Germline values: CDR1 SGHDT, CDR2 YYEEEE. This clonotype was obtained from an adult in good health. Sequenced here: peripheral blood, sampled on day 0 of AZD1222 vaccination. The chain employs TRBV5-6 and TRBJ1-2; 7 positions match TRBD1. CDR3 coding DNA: TGTGCCAGCAGTCCCGGGACAGTGGGAGGCTACACCTTC. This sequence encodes CASSPGTVGGYTF.